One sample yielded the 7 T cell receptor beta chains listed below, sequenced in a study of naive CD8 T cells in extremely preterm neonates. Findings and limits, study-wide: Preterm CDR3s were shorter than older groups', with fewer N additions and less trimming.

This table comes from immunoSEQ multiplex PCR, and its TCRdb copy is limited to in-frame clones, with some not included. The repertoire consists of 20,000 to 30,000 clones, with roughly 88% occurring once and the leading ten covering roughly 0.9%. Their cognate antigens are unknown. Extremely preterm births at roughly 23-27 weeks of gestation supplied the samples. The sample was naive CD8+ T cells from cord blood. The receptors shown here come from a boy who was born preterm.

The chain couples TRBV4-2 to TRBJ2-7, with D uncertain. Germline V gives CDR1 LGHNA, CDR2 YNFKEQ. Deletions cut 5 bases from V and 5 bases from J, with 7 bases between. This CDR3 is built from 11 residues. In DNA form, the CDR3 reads TGTGCCAGCAGCTTGCGTGACGAGCAGTACTTC. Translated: CASSLRDEQYF.

The CDR3 protein is CASSQELATQNEQFF. CDR3 DNA sequence: TGCGCCAGCAGCCAAGAACTAGCGACACAAAATGAGCAGTTCTTC. The chain carries TRBV4-1 and TRBJ2-1, with 7 bases fitting TRBD2. The germline CDR1 and CDR2 sequences are MGHRA and YSYEKL. CDR3 length: 15 amino acids. Trimming cost V 0 bases and J 7 bases; bases outside gene matches: 6.

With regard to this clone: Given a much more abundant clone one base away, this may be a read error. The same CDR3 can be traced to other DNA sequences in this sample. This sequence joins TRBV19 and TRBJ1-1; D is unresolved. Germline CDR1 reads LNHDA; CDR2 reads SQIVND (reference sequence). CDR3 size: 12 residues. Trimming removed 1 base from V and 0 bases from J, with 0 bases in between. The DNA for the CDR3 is TGTGCCAGTAGTATAGTGAACACTGAAGCTTTCTTT. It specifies CASSIVNTEAFF.

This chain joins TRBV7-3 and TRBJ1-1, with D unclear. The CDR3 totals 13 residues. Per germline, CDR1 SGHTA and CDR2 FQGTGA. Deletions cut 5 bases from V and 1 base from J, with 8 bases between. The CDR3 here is CASSINQNTEAFF. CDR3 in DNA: TGTGCCAGCAGCATTAACCAGAACACTGAAGCTTTCTTT.

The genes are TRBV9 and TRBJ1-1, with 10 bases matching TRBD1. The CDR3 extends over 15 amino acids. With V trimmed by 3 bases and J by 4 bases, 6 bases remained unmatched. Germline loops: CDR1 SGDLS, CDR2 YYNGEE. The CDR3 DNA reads TGTGCCAGCAGCGCGACAGGGGGCGCCAGCACTGAAGCTTTCTTT. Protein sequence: CASSATGGASTEAFF.

DNA for the CDR3: TGTGCCAGCAGCGACAGCTCTGGGGCCAACGTCCTGACTTTC. It specifies CASSDSSGANVLTF. This chain connects TRBV7-9 to TRBJ2-6; D possibly corresponds to TRBD1 (5 bases). The CDR3 runs to 14 residues. V shed 5 bases and J shed 0 bases, with 5 bases lying between them. Germline CDR1 and CDR2: SEHNR and FQNEAQ (reference sequence).

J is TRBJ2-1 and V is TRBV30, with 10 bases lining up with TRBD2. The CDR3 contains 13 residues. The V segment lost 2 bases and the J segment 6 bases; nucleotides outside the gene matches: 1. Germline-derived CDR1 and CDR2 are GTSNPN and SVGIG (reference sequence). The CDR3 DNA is TGTGCCTGGAGTAGCGGGGGGGCCAATGAGCAGTTCTTC. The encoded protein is CAWSSGGANEQFF.